This TCR beta chain was identified in a study of cytomegalovirus exposure and HLA in healthy donors (dated by TCRdb to about 2017). About the study as a whole: An earlier analysis of some 500 of the donors reported 276 Gb of sequence data and 100 million to 130 million unique TCR beta sequences from 150 million to 200 million T cells. Approximately 300 gigabases of sequencing data and about 92 million unique TCR sequences made up an early release that covered several hundred HLA-typed donors. Of the 398 genotyped donors, less than 85% were placed in the genetic ancestry cluster associated with self-reported Caucasian donors. The aim of the study was to test whether cataloging public T cell receptors could identify signatures of past pathogen exposure. The T cell repertoires of several hundred subjects were profiled by immunosequencing and related to cytomegalovirus serostatus. In addition to the first cohort of roughly 700 subjects, a separate validation cohort of some 120 different subjects was used. The study combined high-throughput TCR immunosequencing, statistical association of individual TCRs with disease status, and machine learning to predict cytomegalovirus infection status. To study patterns of TCR occurrence, a later analysis re-analyzed previously published TCR beta repertoires from around 670 donors and added high-resolution HLA genotyping. Rather than drawing on any new phenotypic data, the later analysis identified candidate immune exposures from TCR beta sequences and the way those sequences occurred across donors. An earlier analysis of nearly 600 of the donors applied high-throughput TCR beta sequencing to assess whether each TCR beta V gene segment acted as functional or pseudogenic. Alongside the repertoire data, information on donor age, sex, ethnicity and CMV serostatus was compiled. A later genetic analysis took genome-wide SNP genotypes for about 65% of the 666 donors and used that subset as a discovery cohort. All discovery cohort repertoires had been generated on a single sequencing platform. HLA typing included class I and class II loci at four-digit resolution. Typing coverage varied by locus: roughly 629-640 donors for A, B, C, DRB1 and DQB1; 522 for DQA1; approximately 610 for DPA1; around 450 for DPB1. Because of strong linkage in the cohort, roughly five DR-DQ haplotypes were treated as single units for association and clustering. On average, roughly 250,000 unique TCR beta nucleotide sequences were sequenced per donor among roughly 430 genotyped donors of the cohort, with roughly 20% of those sequences being non-productive.

Libraries were made using the immunoSEQ multiplex PCR assay. A mixture of 60 forward primers for TCR Vbeta segments and 13 reverse primers for TCR Jbeta segments was used in the multiplex PCR. The CDR3 region of rearranged TCR beta genes was amplified from genomic DNA with a multiplex PCR assay. On the Illumina HiSeq System, the amplified TCR beta libraries were sequenced as 87-base-pair reads. The authors processed their data as follows. A later analysis tallied approximately 87 million unique TCR beta chains across the approximately 670 repertoires, and 10 million to 11 million of those chains were shared by two or more donors. Raw reads were error-corrected and collapsed into unique sequences by a nearest-neighbor algorithm in which closely related sequences were merged to remove PCR and sequencing errors. CDR3 sequences were aligned to IMGT reference sequences to assign V, D and J gene segments. For a sequence to be retained, a match of at least six nucleotides was required to both a V gene segment and a J gene segment. Rearrangements were classified as productive when the CDR3 lacked stop codons and remained in frame with V and J, and all other rearrangements were classified as non-productive. Following IMGT convention, CDR3 was defined as the stretch from the second conserved V-encoded cysteine up to the conserved J-encoded phenylalanine. In an earlier analysis of approximately 500 of the donors, sequences lacking an unambiguous match to a single V gene segment were excluded. An earlier analysis of over 450 of the donors classified V segments as functional when productive rearrangements were above 56.7% and as segregating when the standard deviation between donors was above 5%. A statistical classification framework was built to diagnose cytomegalovirus status from the catalog of TCR beta chain sequences. A later analysis assigned V and J genes by comparing TCR nucleotide sequences with IMGT/GENE-DB human TR gene sequences. In a later analysis, CDR3 sequences and most-parsimonious VDJ recombination scenarios were assigned using the TCRdist pipeline. A later analysis defined each TCR beta chain by its CDR3 amino acid sequence plus V-gene family, and excluded reads lacking a unique V-gene family. A later analysis removed roughly 590 highly shared, low-generation-probability nucleotide sequences to deal with suspected cross-contamination and a sequencing artifact. For each public chain, a later analysis derived a clonal expansion index from normalized ranks of inferred template counts within each repertoire. In a later analysis, generation probabilities were computed using a VDJ recombination model fitted to out-of-frame rearrangements, and the results were checked against IGoR. In a later analysis, TCR-TCR, TCR-HLA and TCR-CMV co-occurrence was scored with hypergeometric tests, and a repertoire-size bias correction was applied to TCR pairs. To estimate false discovery rates, a later analysis permuted the HLA or CMV assignments 20 times. In a later analysis, co-occurring TCRs were grouped using DBSCAN, with TCRdist sequence similarity added in when clustering inside HLA-allele-positive subsets. For co-occurrence clustering, repertoires with fewer than 30,000 or more than 120,000 public chains were excluded, along with roughly 5 repertoires with anomalous nucleotide sharing. Entries here come from immuneACCESS through TCRdb and include only in-frame sequences with V and J called. Some clones fail to appear in such tables; in the studies checked, an unresolved V gene covers under half of the shortfall, and the cause of the remainder is unknown. The D gene and trimming were derived from the DNA, and the V and J assignments and clone size from that table. This sample gives some 120,000 clones in total; over 60% of them show up just once. 2% to 3% of the sample belongs to the ten largest clones.

Findings and caveats that apply to the study as a whole: An association between a missense DCLRE1C variant and V-gene and J-gene trimming of TCR beta chains was found in a later genetic analysis and replicated in an independent cohort. According to a later genetic analysis, donors in an Asian-associated ancestry cluster had fewer N-insertions in productive TCRs than the approximately 670-donor mean. In a later analysis, HLA-associated TCR beta chains showed more clonal expansion and lower generation probabilities than non-associated chains that were equally common. In a later analysis, 16,951 TCR beta sequences were associated with specific HLA alleles at a false discovery rate of 0.05. A further reported finding was that TCR beta sequences accurately predicted the HLA-A and HLA-B alleles for most subjects in the first cohort. While some public TCRs were present in many individuals, most TCR sequences turned up only very rarely across donors. CMV serostatus was the only immune exposure information available for the cohort. Presence/absence analyses assumed roughly uniform sequencing depth across donors, an assumption that may not hold. Linkage disequilibrium might explain the correlated functional status among segregating V segments, but an unknown experimental factor could not be excluded. A group of highly shared sequence variants was considered likely to be a technical artifact of the sequencing pipeline. In an earlier analysis of over 550 of the donors, most TCR beta V segments were observed in productive rearrangements about 87% or about 30% of the time, broadly matching IMGT annotations. Fewer than 20 rarely observed V segments, including chromosome 9 orphons, were excluded from the earlier analysis of just under 600 of the donors because counts were too low. The study listed approximately 160 TCR beta chains as associated with cytomegalovirus. According to a later analysis, parvovirus B19, influenza, CMV and Epstein-Barr virus appeared linked to several top co-occurrence clusters. According to a later analysis, most CMV-associated TCR beta chains appeared to be HLA-restricted, and the HLA associations seemed to be driven largely by CMV exposure. In a later analysis, TCR association rates were found to vary across HLA loci, with the most associated TCRs seen for DRB1 alleles and the fewest for HLA-C alleles. The classifier was reported to diagnose cytomegalovirus status with high specificity and sensitivity in both the original and validation cohorts. A few of the identified cytomegalovirus-associated TCR beta chains were confirmed in vitro to be specific for cytomegalovirus antigens. The cohort was sequenced for TCR beta chains only, and without alpha or paired-chain data the features that could be detected were limited. HLA typing was unavailable for some donors at each locus, so association tests used only the typed subset. It was suggested by the authors that the approach could potentially be generalized to other disease states and immunological phenotypes. Assigning TCR associations to individual alleles was difficult when HLA alleles, especially DR and DQ, strongly co-occurred.

The cohort was made up of 666 healthy bone marrow donors. Cohort members were all nominally healthy when sampled, although unrecorded immune exposures were likely present. The donor was CMV seronegative and was included in the group of under 450 seronegative cohort members. A peripheral blood sample was provided by each donor, and peripheral blood mononuclear cells were used for TCR beta sequencing. Genomic DNA extraction from the blood cell samples was performed with the Qiagen DNeasy Blood Extraction Kit. This clone was detected only once. Its cognate antigen has yet to be identified. Nothing much larger sits one base from this clone, and base qualities are not available. The source of this sequence is a female donor in good health and CMV-seronegative. Source material: PBMCs.

The CDR3 in this case is CATSRDSSVQPQHF. The DNA reads TGTGCCACCAGCAGAGATTCGAGCGTTCAGCCCCAGCATTTT. This receptor chain uses TRBV15 and TRBJ1-5; the D gene is not confidently resolved. Between the V and J ends, shortened by 0 bases and 6 bases respectively, the junction contains 9 bases. The CDR3 holds 14 amino acids from the cysteine to the phenylalanine. CDR3 DNA only is kept here, 42 bases in frame from base 1. The germline V gene (reference sequence) gives CDR1 as LNHNV and CDR2 as YYDKDF.